This T cell receptor beta chain was found in a study of T-cell memory formation after mild COVID-19. Employing constant-segment primers, 5'RACE generated TCR alpha and TCR beta cDNA libraries bearing sample barcodes and UMIs. A single record per CDR3 protein comes from TCRdb applying MiXCR to the 5' RACE reads. This sample has around 47,000 distinct CDR3 sequences, with roughly 9% found just once. This CDR3 region has 14 residues. The ends were cut back, 6 bases at V and 4 bases at J, with 15 bases in the middle. Germline V gene sequence: CDR1 DFQATT, CDR2 SNEGSKA (reference sequence). As concerns this clonotype: The antigen is unknown.

Study-wide points: Cross-reactive memory appears to have joined, as suggested by some responding clones showing up in pre-infection memory. The authors left the SARS-CoV-2 specificity of second-wave clones peaking on day 37 unconfirmed. Clones shrinking from day 15 to 85 showed even CD4/CD8 mixes; later expanders tilted CD4+.

The TCR sequence derives from an adult woman who had mild COVID-19 (a few samples of this study predate the infection). Cell type and time point are not known. The sample taken for sequencing was PBMCs or a T cell subset sorted from them (not recorded which). The chain joins TRBV20-1 to TRBJ2-2, with D perhaps matching TRBD1 (7 bases). In DNA, the CDR3 is TGCAGTGCGACTAGACAGGGAGGCACCGGGGAGCTGTTTTTT. This sequence encodes CSATRQGGTGELFF.